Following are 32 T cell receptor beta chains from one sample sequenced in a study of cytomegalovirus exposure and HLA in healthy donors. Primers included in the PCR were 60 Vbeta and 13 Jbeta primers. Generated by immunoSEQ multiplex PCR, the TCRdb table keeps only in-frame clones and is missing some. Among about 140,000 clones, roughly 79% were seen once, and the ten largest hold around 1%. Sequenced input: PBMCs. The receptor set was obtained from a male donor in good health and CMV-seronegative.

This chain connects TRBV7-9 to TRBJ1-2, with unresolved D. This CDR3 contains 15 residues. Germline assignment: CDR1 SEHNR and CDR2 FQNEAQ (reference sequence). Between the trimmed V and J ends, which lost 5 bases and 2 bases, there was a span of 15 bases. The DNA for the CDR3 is TGTGCCAGCAGCCCTAACCTTCGACAAAACTATGGCTACACCTTC. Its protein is CASSPNLRQNYGYTF.

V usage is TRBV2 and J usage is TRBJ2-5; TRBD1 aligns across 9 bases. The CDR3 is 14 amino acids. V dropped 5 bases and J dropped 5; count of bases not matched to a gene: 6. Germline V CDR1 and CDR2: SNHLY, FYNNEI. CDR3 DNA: TGTGCCAGCAGTAGAGGGACAGGGATCGAGACCCAGTACTTC. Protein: CASSRGTGIETQYF.

CDR3 residues: CASSFLTGGSYEQYF. DNA for the CDR3: TGTGCCAGCAGCTTTCTGACGGGGGGATCCTACGAGCAGTACTTC. The chain recombines TRBV7-9 with TRBJ2-7, with 7 bases fitting TRBD2. From germline, CDR1 is SEHNR and CDR2 FQNEAQ (reference sequence). The junction had 6 bases not matched to a gene; V was cut back by 3 bases and J by 1 base. This CDR3 spans 15 amino acids.

CDR3 protein: CASSMGRRGVYEQYF. The CDR3, as DNA: TGTGCCAGTAGTATGGGTCGGCGGGGGGTCTACGAGCAGTACTTC. The V call is TRBV19, the J call TRBJ2-5; 8 positions agree with TRBD2. Near its end, the DNA agrees better with TRBJ2-7, so the J call may be wrong. CDR3 length: 15 amino acids. Germline-derived CDR1 and CDR2 are LNHDA and SQIVND (reference sequence).

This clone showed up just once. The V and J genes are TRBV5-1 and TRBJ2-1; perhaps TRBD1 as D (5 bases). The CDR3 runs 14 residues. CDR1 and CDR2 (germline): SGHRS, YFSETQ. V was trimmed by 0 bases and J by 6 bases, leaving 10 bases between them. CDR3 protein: CASSLEGRRNEQFF. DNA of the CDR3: TGCGCCAGCAGCTTGGAGGGGCGGCGCAATGAGCAGTTCTTC. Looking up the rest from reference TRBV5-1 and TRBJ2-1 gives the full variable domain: KAGVTQTPRYLIKTRGQQVTLSCSPISGHRSVSWYQQTPGQGLQFLFEYFSETQRNKGNFPGRFSGRQFSNSRSEMNVSTLELGDSALYLCASSLEGRRNEQFFGPGTRLTVL.

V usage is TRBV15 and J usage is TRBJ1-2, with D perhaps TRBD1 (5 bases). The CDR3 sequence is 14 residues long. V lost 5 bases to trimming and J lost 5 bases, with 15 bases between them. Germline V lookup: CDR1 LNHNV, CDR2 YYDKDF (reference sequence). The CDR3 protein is CATSPGLPRYGYTF. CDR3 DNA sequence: TGTGCCACCAGCCCGGGACTACCGCGGTATGGCTACACCTTC. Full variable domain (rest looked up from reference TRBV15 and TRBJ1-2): DAMVIQNPRYQVTQFGKPVTLSCSQTLNHNVMYWYQQKSSQAPKLLFHYYDKDFNNEADTPDNFQSRRPNTSFCFLDIRSPGLGDTAMYLCATSPGLPRYGYTFGSGTRLTVV.

DNA for the CDR3: TGTGCCAGCAGCCAAGGGACAGGGGGAAATGAGCAGTTCTTC. Translation: CASSQGTGGNEQFF. The chain is built from TRBV4-2 and TRBJ2-1, with TRBD1 matching over 10 bases. Looked up from germline, CDR1 is LGHNA and CDR2 is YNFKEQ. This CDR3 contains 14 residues. V was pared by 1 base and J by 7 bases, with 1 base of the junction left unmatched.

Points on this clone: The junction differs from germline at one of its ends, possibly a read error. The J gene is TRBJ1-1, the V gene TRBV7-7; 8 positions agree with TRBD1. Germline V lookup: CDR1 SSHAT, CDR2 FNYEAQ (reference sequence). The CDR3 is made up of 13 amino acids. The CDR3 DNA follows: TGTGCTAGCAGCTCAGACAGGGGCACTGAAGCTTTCTTT. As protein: CASSSDRGTEAFF. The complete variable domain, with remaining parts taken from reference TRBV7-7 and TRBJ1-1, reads GAGVSQSPRYKVTKRGQDVTLRCDPISSHATLYWYQQALGQGPEFLTYFNYEAQPDKSGLPSDRFSAERPEGSISTLTIQRTEQRDSAMYRCASSSDRGTEAFFGQGTRLTVV.

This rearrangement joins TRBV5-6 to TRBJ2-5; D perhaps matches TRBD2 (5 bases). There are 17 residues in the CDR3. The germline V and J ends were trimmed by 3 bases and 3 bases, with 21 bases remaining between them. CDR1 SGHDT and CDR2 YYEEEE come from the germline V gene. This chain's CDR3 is CASSSAVGLRIKETQYF. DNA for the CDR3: TGTGCCAGCAGCTCGGCGGTCGGACTTAGGATAAAAGAGACCCAGTACTTC.

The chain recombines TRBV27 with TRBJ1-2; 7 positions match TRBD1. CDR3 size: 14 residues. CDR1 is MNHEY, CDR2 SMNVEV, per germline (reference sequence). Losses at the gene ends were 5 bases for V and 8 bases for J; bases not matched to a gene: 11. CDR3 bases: TGTGCCAGCAGTCCCCGGGACAGATTGGGCGGCTACACCTTC. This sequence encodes CASSPRDRLGGYTF.

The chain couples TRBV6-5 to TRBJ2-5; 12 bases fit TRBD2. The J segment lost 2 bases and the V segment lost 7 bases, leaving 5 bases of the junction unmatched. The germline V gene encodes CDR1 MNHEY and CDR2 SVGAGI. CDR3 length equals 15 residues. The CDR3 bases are TGTGCCAGCAACCCTAGCGGGGGGGTACAAGAGACCCAGTACTTC. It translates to CASNPSGGVQETQYF.

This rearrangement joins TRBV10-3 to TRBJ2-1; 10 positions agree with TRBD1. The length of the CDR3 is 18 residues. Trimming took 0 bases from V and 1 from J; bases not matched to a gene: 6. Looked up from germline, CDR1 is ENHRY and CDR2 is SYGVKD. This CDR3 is CAISESRGDRGSYNEQFF. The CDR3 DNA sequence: TGTGCCATCAGTGAGTCTAGAGGGGACAGGGGATCCTACAATGAGCAGTTCTTC.

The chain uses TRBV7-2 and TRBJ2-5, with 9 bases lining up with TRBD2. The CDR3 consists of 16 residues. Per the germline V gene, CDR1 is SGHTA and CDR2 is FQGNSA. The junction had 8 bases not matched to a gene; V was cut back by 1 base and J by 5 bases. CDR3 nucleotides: TGTGCCAGCAGCTTAGGGGGCGGGGGGGCCTGGGAGACCCAGTACTTC. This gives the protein CASSLGGGGAWETQYF.

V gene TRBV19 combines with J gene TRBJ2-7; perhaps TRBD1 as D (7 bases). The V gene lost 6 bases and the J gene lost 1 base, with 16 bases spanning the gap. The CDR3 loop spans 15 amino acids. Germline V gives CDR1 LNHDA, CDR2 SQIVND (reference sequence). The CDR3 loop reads CASSKRGTVSYEQYF. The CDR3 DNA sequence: TGTGCCAGTAGCAAACGCGGGACAGTATCCTACGAGCAGTACTTC.

CDR3 nucleotide sequence: TGTGCCAGCAGCCCGACAGGGGCGACGGGCACTGAAGCTTTCTTT. It translates to CASSPTGATGTEAFF. The chain couples TRBV5-5 to TRBJ1-1; 8 nucleotides match TRBD1. After removal of 4 bases from V and 4 bases from J, the junction contained 9 bases not matched to a gene. The CDR3 is made up of 15 amino acids. CDR1 and CDR2 from the germline V gene are SGHKS and YYEKEE (reference sequence).

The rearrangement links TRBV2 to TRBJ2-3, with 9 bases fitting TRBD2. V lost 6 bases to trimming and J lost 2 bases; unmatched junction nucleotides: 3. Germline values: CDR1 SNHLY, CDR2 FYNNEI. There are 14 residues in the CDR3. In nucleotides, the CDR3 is TGTGCCAGCAGGCTAGCGGGGTTCACAGATACGCAGTATTTT. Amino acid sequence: CASRLAGFTDTQYF.

The CDR3 DNA is TGTGCCAGCAGCCCTTTGGCGGGGGGGCCGGGTGAGCAGTTCTTC. Its translation: CASSPLAGGPGEQFF. The chain employs TRBV27 and TRBJ2-1, with 9 bases identical to TRBD2. The CDR3 consists of 15 residues. Germline-derived CDR1 and CDR2 are MNHEY and SMNVEV (reference sequence). The ends lost 6 bases at V and 9 bases at J; junction bases unmatched: 12.

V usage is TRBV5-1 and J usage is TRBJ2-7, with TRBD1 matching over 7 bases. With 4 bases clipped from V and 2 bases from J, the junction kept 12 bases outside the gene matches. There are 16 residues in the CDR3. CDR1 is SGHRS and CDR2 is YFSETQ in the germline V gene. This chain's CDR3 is CASSQRPGQLAYEQYF. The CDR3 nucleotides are TGCGCCAGCAGCCAACGACCGGGACAGCTAGCCTACGAGCAGTACTTC.

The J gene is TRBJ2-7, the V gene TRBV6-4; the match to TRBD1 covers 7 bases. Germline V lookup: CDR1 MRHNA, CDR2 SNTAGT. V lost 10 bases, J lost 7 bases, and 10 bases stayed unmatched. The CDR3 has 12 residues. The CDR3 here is CAMGTELEEQYF. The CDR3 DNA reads TGTGCCATGGGGACAGAACTTGAGGAGCAGTACTTC.

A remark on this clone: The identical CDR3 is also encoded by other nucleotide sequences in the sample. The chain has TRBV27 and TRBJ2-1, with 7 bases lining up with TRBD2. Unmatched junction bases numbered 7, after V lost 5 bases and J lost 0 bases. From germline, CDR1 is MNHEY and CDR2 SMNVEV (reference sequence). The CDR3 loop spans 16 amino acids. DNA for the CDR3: TGTGCCAGCAGTCCTTGGGGGGGGAGCTCCTACAATGAGCAGTTCTTC. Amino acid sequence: CASSPWGGSSYNEQFF.

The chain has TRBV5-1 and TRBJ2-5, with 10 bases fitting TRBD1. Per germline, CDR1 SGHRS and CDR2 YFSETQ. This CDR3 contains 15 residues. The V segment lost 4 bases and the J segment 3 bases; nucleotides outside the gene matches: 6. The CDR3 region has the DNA TGCGCCAGCAGCGGAGCCGGGACAGGGGAAGAGACCCAGTACTTC. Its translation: CASSGAGTGEETQYF.

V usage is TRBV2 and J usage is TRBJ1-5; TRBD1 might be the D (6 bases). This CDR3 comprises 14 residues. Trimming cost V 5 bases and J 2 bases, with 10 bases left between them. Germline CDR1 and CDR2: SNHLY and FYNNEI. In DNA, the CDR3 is TGTGCCAGCAGTACAGGGATGGGCAATCAGCCCCAGCATTTT. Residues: CASSTGMGNQPQHF. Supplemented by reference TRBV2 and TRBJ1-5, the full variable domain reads EPEVTQTPSHQVTQMGQEVILRCVPISNHLYFYWYRQILGQKVEFLVSFYNNEISEKSEIFDDQFSVERPDGSNFTLKIRSTKLEDSAMYFCASSTGMGNQPQHFGDGTRLSIL.

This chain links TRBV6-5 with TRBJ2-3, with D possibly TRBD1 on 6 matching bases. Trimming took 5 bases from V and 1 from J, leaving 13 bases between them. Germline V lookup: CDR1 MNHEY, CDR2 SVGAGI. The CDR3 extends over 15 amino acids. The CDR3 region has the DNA TGTGCCAGCAGTCCCCGGGACACTCGCACAGATACGCAGTATTTT. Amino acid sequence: CASSPRDTRTDTQYF.

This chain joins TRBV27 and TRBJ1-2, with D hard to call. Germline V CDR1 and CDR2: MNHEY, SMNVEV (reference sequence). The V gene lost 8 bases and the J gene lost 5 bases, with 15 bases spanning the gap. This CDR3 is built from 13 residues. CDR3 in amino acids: CASYAGYKYGYTF. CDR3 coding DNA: TGTGCCAGCTACGCGGGGTACAAGTATGGCTACACCTTC.

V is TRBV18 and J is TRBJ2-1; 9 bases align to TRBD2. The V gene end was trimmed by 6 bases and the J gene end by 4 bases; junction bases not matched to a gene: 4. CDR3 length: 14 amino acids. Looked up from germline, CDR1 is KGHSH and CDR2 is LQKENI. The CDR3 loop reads CASSPGLAYNEQFF. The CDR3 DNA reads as TGTGCCAGCTCGCCGGGACTAGCTTACAATGAGCAGTTCTTC.

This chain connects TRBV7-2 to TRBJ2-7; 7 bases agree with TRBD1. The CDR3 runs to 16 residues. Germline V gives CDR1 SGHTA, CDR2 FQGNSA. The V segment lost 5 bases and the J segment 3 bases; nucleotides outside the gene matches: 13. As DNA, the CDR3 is TGTGCCAGCAGCCCCCGTATCGGACAGGCTGTCTACGAGCAGTACTTC. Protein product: CASSPRIGQAVYEQYF.

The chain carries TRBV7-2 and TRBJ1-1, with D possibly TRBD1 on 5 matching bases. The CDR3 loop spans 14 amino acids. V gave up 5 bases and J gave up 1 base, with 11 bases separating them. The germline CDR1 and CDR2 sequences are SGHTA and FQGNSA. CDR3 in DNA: TGTGCCAGCAGCGTAAGCGACAGGAACACTGAAGCTTTCTTT. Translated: CASSVSDRNTEAFF.

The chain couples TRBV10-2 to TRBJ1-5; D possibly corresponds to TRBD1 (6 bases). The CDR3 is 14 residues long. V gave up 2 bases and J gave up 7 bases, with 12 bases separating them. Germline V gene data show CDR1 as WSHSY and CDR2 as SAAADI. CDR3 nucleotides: TGCGCCAGCAGTGAGGAACAGGGAAGGCAGCCCCAGCATTTT. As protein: CASSEEQGRQPQHF.

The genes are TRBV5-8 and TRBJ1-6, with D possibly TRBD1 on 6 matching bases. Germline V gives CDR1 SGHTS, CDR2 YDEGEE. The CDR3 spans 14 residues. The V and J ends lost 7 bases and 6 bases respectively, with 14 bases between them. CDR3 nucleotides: TGTGCCAGCGATACAGGGCTACGTAATTCACCCCTCCACTTT. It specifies CASDTGLRNSPLHF.

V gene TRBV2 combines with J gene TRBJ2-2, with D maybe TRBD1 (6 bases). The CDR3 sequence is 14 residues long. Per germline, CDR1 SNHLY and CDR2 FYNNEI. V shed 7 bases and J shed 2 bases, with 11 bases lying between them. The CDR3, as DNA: TGTGCCAGCACCAGGACAGACAACACCGGGGAGCTGTTTTTT. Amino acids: CASTRTDNTGELFF. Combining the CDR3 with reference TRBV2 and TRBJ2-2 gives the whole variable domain EPEVTQTPSHQVTQMGQEVILRCVPISNHLYFYWYRQILGQKVEFLVSFYNNEISEKSEIFDDQFSVERPDGSNFTLKIRSTKLEDSAMYFCASTRTDNTGELFFGEGSRLTVL.

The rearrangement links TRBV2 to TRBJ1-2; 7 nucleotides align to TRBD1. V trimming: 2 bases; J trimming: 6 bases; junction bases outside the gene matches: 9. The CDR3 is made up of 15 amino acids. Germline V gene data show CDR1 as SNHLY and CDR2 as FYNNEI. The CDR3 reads CASSEPRQGKNGYTF. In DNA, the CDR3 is TGTGCCAGCAGTGAACCCCGACAGGGCAAAAATGGCTACACCTTC.

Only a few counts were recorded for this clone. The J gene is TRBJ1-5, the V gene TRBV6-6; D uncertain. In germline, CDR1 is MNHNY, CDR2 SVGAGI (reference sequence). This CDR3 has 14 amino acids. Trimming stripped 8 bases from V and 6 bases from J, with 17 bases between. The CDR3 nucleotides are TGTGCCAGCCTACTATCTGGCAGCGGTCAGCCCCAGCATTTT. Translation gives CASLLSGSGQPQHF.